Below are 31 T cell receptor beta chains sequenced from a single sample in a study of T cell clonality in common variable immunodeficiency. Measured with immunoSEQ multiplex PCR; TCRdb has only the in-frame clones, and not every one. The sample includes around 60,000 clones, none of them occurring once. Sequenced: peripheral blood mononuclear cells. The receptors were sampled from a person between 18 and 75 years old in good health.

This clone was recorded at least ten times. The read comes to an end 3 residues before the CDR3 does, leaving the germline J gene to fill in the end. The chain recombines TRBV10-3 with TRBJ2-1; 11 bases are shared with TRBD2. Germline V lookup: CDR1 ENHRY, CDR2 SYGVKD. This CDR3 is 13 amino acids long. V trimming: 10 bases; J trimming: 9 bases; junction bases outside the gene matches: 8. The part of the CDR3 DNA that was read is TGTGCCACTGGGACTAGCGGAGACAGTGAG. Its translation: CATGTSGDSE. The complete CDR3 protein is CATGTSGDSEQFF.

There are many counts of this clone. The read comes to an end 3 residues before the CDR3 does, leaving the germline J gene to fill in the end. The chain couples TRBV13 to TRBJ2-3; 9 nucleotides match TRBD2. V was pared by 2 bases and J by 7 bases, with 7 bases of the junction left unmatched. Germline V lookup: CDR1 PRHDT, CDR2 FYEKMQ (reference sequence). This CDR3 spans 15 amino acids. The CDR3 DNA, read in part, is TGTGCCAGCAGCTTATCCGCGGGGGGGCGGAATACG. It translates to CASSLSAGGRNT. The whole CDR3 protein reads CASSLSAGGRNTQYF.

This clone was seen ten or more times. The CDR3 sequence: CASSEALHSGGPLATQYF. The sequenced CDR3 bases are TGTGCCAGCAGTGAAGCGCTCCACAGCGGGGGGCCCCTAGCTACG. The chain employs TRBV6-1 and TRBJ2-3; 9 bases map to TRBD2. The read comes to an end 3 residues before the CDR3 does, leaving the germline J gene to fill in the end. This CDR3 has 18 amino acids. V gave up 0 bases and J gave up 8 bases; unmatched junction bases: 15. Germline CDR1 and CDR2: MNHNS and SASEGT.

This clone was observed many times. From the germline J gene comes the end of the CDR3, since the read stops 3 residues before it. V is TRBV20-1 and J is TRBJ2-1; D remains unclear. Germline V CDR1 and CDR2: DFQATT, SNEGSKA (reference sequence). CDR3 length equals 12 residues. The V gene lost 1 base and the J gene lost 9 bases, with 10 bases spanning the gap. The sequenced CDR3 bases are TGCAGTGCTAGAGTCCTTTCCTTTGAG. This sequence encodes CSARVLSFE. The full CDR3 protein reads CSARVLSFEQFF.

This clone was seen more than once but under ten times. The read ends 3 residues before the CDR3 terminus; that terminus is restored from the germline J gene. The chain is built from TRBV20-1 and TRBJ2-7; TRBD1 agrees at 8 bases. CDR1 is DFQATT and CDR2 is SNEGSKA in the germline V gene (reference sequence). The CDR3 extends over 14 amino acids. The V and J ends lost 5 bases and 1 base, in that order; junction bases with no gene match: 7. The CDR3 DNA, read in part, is TGCAGTGCTGAGGCAGGGGGCGCGTCCTACGAG. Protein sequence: CSAEAGGASYE. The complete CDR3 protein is CSAEAGGASYEQYF.

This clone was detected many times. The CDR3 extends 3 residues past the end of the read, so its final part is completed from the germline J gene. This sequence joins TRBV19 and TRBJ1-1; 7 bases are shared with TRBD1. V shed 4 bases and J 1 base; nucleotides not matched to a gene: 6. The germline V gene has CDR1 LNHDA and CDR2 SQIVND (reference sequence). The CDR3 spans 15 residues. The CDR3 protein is CASSTTGTANTEAFF. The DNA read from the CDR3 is TGTGCCAGTAGTACCACCGGGACAGCGAACACTGAA.

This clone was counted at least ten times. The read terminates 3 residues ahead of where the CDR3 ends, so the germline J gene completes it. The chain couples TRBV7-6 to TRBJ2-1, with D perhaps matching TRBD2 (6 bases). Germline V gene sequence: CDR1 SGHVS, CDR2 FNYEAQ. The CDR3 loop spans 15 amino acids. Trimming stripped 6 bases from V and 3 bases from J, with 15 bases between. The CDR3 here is CASRLGGALYNEQFF. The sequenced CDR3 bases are TGTGCCAGCAGGCTAGGAGGGGCACTCTACAATGAG.

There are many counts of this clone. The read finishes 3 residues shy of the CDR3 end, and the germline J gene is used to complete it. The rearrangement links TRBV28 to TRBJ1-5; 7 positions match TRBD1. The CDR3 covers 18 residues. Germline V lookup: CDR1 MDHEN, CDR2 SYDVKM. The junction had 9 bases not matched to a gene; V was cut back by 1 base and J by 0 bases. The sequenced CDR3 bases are TGTGCCAGCAGTTTATCTCTCGGCCACAGGGGTAGCAATCAGCCC. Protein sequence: CASSLSLGHRGSNQP. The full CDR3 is CASSLSLGHRGSNQPQHF.

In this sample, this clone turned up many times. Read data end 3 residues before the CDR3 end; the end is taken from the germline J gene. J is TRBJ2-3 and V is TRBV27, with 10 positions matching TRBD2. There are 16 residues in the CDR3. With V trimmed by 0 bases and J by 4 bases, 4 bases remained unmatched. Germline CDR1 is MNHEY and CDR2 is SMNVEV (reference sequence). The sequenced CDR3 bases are TGTGCCAGCAGTTTATCACCTAGCGGGAGTGCAGATACG. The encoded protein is CASSLSPSGSADT. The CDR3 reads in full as CASSLSPSGSADTQYF.

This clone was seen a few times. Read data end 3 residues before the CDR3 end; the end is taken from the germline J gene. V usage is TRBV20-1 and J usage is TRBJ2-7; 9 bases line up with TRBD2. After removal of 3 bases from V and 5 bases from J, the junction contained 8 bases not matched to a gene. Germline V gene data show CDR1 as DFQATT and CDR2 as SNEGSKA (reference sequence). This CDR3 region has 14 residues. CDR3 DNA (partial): TGCAGTGCTAGGAATGCGGGGGGGCCGAACGAG. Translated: CSARNAGGPNE. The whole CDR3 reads CSARNAGGPNEQYF.

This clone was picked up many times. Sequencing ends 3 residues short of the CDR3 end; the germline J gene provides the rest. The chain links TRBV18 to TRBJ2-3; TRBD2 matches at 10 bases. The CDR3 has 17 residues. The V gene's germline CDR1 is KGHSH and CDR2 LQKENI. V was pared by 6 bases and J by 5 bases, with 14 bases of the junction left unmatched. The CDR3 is CASSPIPAGGPLDTQYF. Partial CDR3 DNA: TGTGCCAGCTCTCCCATCCCAGCGGGGGGGCCGTTAGATACG.

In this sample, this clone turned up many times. The CDR3 region is CASSTGLYNEQFF. The CDR3 DNA, read in part, is TGTGCCAGTAGTACCGGACTATACAATGAG. The chain is built from TRBV19 and TRBJ2-1; D is perhaps TRBD2 (6 bases). Read coverage stops 3 residues before the CDR3 terminus; the germline J gene supplies the remainder. Trimming removed 4 bases at V and 4 bases at J, with 8 bases between. The CDR3 extends over 13 amino acids. Germline values: CDR1 LNHDA, CDR2 SQIVND (reference sequence).

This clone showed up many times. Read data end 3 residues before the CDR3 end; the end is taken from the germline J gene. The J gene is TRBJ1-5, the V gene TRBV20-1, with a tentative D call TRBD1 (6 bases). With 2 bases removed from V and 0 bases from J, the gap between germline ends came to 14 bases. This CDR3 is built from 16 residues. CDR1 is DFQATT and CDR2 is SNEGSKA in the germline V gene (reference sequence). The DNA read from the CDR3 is TGCAGTGCTAGAAATATGGGACAAATTAGCAATCAGCCC. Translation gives CSARNMGQISNQP. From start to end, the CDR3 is CSARNMGQISNQPQHF.

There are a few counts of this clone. The CDR3 bases that were read are TGCGCCAGCAGCTCCTTCGGGGATACG. Translated: CASSSFGDT. The full CDR3 protein is CASSSFGDTQYF. V is TRBV5-1 and J is TRBJ2-3; D not resolved. The CDR3 extends 3 residues past the end of the read, so its final part is completed from the germline J gene. V was clipped by 3 bases and J by 6 bases, with 8 bases between them. This CDR3 has 12 residues. CDR1 is SGHRS, CDR2 YFSETQ, per germline.

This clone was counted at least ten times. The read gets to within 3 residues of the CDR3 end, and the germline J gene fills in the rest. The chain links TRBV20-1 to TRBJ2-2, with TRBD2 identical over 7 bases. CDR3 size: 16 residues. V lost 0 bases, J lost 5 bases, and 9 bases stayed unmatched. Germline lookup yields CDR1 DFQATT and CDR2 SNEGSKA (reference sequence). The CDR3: CSARDTERGWTGELFF. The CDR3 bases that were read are TGCAGTGCTAGAGATACTGAGCGGGGTTGGACCGGGGAG.

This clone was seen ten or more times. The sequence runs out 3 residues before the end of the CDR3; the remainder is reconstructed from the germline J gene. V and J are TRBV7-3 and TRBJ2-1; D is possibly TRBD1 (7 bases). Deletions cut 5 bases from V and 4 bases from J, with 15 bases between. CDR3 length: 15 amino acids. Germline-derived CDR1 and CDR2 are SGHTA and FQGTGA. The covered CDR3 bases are TGTGCCAGCAGCGGGGGCGGGACAGCATACAATGAG. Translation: CASSGGGTAYNE. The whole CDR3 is CASSGGGTAYNEQFF.

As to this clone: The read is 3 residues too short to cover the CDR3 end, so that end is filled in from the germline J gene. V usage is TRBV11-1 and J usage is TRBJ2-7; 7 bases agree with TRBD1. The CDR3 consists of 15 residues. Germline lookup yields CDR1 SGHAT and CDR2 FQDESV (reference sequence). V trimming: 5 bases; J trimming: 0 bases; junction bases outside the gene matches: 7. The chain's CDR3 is CASSRGQTSSYEQYF. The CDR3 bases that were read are TGTGCCAGCAGCCGGGGACAGACCAGCTCCTACGAG.

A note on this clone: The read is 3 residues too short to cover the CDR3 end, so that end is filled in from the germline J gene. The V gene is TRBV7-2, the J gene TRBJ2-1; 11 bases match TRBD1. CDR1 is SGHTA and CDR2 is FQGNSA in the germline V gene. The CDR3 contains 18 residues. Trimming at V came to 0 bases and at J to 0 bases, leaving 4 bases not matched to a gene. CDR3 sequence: CASSLAGTGGPSYNEQFF. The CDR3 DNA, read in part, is TGTGCCAGCAGCTTAGCTGGGACAGGGGGGCCCTCCTACAATGAG.

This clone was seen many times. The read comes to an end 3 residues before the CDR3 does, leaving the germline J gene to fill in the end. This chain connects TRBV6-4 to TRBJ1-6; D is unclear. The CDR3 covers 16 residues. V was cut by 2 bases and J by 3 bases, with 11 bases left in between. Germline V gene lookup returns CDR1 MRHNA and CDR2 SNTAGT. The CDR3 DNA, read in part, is TGTGCCAGCAGTGACGGTTCAGCGAACTATAATTCACCC. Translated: CASSDGSANYNSP. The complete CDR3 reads CASSDGSANYNSPLHF.

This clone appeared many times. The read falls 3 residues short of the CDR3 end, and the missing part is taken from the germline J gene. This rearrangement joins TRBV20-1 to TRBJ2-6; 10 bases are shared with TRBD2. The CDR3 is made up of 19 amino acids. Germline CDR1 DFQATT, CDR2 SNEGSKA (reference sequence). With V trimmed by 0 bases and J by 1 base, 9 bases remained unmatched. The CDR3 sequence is CSARDVLAGSQSGANVLTF. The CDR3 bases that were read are TGCAGTGCTAGAGATGTACTAGCGGGAAGTCAGTCTGGGGCCAACGTC.

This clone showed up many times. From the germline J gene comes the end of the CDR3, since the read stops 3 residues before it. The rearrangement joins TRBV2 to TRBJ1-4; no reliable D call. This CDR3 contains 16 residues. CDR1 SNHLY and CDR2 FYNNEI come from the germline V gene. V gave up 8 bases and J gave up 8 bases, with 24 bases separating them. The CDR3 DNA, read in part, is TGTGCCAGCTTCGATATAGGCCGGGGTGTCGAGGAAAAA. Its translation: CASFDIGRGVEEK. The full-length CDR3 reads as CASFDIGRGVEEKLFF.

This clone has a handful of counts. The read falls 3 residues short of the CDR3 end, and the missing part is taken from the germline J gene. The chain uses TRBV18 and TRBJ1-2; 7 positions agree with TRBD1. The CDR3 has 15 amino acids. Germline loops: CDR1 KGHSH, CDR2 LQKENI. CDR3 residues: CASSPIPGQPNDYTF. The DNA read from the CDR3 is TGTGCCAGCTCACCAATACCGGGACAGCCCAATGAC.

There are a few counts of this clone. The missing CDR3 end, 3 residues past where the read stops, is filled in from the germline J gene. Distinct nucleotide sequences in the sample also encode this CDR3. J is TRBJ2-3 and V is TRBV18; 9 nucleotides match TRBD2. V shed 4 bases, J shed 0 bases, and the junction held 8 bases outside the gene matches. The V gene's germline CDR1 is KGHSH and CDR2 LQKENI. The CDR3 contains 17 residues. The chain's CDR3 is CASSLFQRGASTDTQYF. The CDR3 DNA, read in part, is TGTGCCAGCTCACTATTTCAGCGGGGGGCTAGCACAGATACG.

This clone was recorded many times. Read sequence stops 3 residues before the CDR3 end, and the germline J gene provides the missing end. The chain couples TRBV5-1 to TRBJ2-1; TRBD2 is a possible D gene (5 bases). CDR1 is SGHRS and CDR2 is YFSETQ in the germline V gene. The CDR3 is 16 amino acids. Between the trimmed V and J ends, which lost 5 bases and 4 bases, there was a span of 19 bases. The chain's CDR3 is CASSSIDSQRYNEQFF. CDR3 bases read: TGCGCCAGCAGTAGTATCGACTCTCAGCGGTACAATGAG.

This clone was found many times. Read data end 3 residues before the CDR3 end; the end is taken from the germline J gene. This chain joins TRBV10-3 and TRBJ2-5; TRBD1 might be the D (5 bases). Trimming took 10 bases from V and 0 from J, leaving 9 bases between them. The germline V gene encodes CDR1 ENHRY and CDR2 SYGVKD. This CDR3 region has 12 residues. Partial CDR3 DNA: TGTGCCACGACAGATTACCAAGAGACC. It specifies CATTDYQET. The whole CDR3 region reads CATTDYQETQYF.

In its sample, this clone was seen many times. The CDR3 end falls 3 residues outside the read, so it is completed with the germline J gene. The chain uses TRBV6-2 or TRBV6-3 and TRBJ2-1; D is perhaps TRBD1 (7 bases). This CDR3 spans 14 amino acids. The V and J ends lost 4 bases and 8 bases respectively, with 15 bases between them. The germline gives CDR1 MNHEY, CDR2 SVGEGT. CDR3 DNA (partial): TGTGCCAGCAGTTCAGGGGGGCCTCTCGATGAG. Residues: CASSSGGPLDE. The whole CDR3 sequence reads CASSSGGPLDEQFF.

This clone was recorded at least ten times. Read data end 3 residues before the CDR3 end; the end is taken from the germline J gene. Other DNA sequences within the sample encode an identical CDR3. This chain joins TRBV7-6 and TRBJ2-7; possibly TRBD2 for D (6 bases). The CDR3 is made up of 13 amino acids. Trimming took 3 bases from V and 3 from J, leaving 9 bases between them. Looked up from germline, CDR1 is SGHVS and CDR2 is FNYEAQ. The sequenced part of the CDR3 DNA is TGTGCCAGCAGCTTGGGGGACTTCTACGAG. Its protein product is CASSLGDFYE. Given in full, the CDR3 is CASSLGDFYEQYF.

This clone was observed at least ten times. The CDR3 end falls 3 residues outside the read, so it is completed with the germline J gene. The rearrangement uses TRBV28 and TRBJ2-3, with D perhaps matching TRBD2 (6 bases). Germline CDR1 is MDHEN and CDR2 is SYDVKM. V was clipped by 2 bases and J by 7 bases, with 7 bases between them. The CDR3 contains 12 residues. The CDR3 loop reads CASSLGGYTQYF. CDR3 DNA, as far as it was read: TGTGCCAGCAGTTTAGGGGGGTATACG.

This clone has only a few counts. This chain's CDR3 is CSARQGGGNTIYF. CDR3 DNA, as far as it was read: TGCAGTGCTAGACAGGGTGGTGGAAACACC. The J gene is TRBJ1-3, the V gene TRBV20-1, with D tentatively TRBD1 (5 bases). The missing CDR3 end, 3 residues past where the read stops, is filled in from the germline J gene. Germline-derived CDR1 and CDR2 are DFQATT and SNEGSKA (reference sequence). V gave up 2 bases and J gave up 3 bases, with 8 bases separating them. This CDR3 has 13 residues.

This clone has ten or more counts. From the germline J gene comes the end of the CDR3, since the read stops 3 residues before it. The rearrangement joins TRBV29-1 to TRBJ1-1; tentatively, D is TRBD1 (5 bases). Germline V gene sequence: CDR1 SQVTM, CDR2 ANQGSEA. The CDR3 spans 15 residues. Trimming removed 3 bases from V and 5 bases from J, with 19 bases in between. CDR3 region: CSVDFSAGMRTEAFF. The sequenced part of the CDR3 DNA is TGCAGCGTTGACTTCTCGGCAGGGATGCGTACTGAA.

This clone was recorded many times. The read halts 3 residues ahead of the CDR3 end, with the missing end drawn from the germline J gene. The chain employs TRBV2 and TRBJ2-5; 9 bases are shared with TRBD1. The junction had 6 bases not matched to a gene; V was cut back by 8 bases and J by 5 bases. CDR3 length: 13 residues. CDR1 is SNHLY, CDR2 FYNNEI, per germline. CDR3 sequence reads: CASQDRGHETQYF. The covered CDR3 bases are TGTGCCAGCCAGGACAGGGGTCACGAGACC.